A selection of T cell receptor beta chains follows, all from one sample in a study of CD8+ T cells in alopecia areata. The repertoire was sequenced with immunoSEQ multiplex PCR; TCRdb's copy has only in-frame clones and lacks some. The table lists 110,000 to 150,000 clones, 45% to 60% of them singletons. The sample here was CD8+ T cells sorted from blood, taken at week 4, from a patient treated with tofacitinib. The receptors come from a human donor with alopecia areata. Both conserved end residues are trimmed from each CDR3. Each record gives: V gene, CDR3 protein.

V: TRBV7-2; CDR3: ASSYGTLDIDGYT
V: TRBV4-3; CDR3: ASSQDRGRNEQF
V: TRBV29-1; CDR3: SADYREDEQF
V: TRBV30; CDR3: AWSDAGDSYEQY
V: TRBV11-2; CDR3: ASSLESGSPLH
V: TRBV4-2; CDR3: ASSSQTSGGYEQY
V: TRBV21-1; CDR3: ASSTKEGRHGYT
V: TRBV27; CDR3: ASSLMAGYNEQF
V: TRBV7-2; CDR3: ASSSGGGLGYEQY
V: TRBV27; CDR3: ASSYSGTVSTDTQY
V: TRBV11-2; CDR3: ASSPWTSTSTDTQY
V: TRBV19; CDR3: ASSTGTGINQPQH
V: TRBV27; CDR3: ASSPLDRVAYEQY
V: TRBV29-1; CDR3: SAEGNYGYT
V: TRBV27; CDR3: ASRGTASNQPQH
V: TRBV27; CDR3: ASTFSGGARDTQY
V: TRBV6-4; CDR3: ASSAPLVAGPGKTQY
V: TRBV27; CDR3: AASLGGPHNEQF
V: TRBV5-1; CDR3: ASSLGSWANYGYT
V: TRBV29-1; CDR3: SVVQIPNNEQF
V: TRBV2; CDR3: ASTPGGGIEYEQY
V: TRBV6-1; CDR3: ASRSNQPLNQPQH
V: TRBV30; CDR3: AWSAGGGAPGELF
V: TRBV27; CDR3: ASSPTGVLSTDTQY
V: TRBV25-1; CDR3: ASSGGGDGYT
V: TRBV27; CDR3: ASSLRTANQPQH
V: TRBV29-1; CDR3: SVDGQGTNTGELF
V: TRBV5-6; CDR3: ASSLGTGYQPQH
V: TRBV30; CDR3: AWSVRGVKGGYT
V: TRBV7-2; CDR3: ASSLGADSSYEQY
V: TRBV2; CDR3: ATTGGVDTEAF
V: TRBV29-1; CDR3: SATGSDTDTQY
V: TRBV7-9; CDR3: ASSLPGWNTEAF
V: TRBV2; CDR3: ANGETVTEAF
V: TRBV25-1; CDR3: ASRISGNTGELF
V: TRBV29-1; CDR3: SVEETKNSGGELF
V: TRBV7-9; CDR3: ASSLAGSGETQY
V: TRBV7-9; CDR3: ASSLGINYGYT
V: TRBV23-1; CDR3: ASSQSKELRGQPQH
V: TRBV4-2; CDR3: ASSTLAGVPYEQY
V: TRBV6-5; CDR3: ASSSPDRGYGYT
V: TRBV13; CDR3: ASSLEGGSYEQY
V: TRBV7-2; CDR3: ASSLQRSGTGTGANVLT